One sample yielded the 15 T cell receptor beta chains listed below, sequenced in a study of cytomegalovirus exposure and HLA in healthy donors. The PCR had 60 Vbeta and 13 Jbeta primers. Using immunoSEQ multiplex PCR, the repertoire was profiled, and TCRdb retains in-frame clones only, with some absent. In the table there are over 120,000 clones, 70% of which are singletons. What was sequenced was PBMCs. The receptor source for this set is a woman in her sixties in good health and CMV-seropositive.

This clone has just a few counts. V usage is TRBV2 and J usage is TRBJ2-7; 12 bases match TRBD1. V dropped 7 bases and J dropped 7; count of bases not matched to a gene: 8. This CDR3 spans 14 amino acids. Germline CDR1 and CDR2: SNHLY and FYNNEI. CDR3 bases: TGTGCCAGCATGGGGGGACAGGGGGCGCGAGAGCAGTACTTC. Encoded protein: CASMGGQGAREQYF.

In this sample, this clone turned up a few times. The DNA of the CDR3 is TGTGCCAGCAGTGTAGGAGGAACTGGAAACACCATATATTTT. Protein: CASSVGGTGNTIYF. This rearrangement joins TRBV6-1 to TRBJ1-3; D is unresolved. The germline CDR1 and CDR2 sequences are MNHNS and SASEGT. Trimming cost V 4 bases and J 2 bases, with 9 bases left between them. The CDR3 has 14 residues.

This chain joins TRBV4-2 and TRBJ2-1; 7 nucleotides align to TRBD2. CDR3 length: 14 amino acids. V was clipped by 0 bases and J by 10 bases; unmatched bases: 6. In germline, CDR1 is LGHNA, CDR2 YNFKEQ. CDR3 sequence: CASSQDAGVGEQFF. The CDR3 DNA reads as TGTGCCAGCAGCCAAGATGCGGGAGTAGGGGAGCAGTTCTTC.

The chain has TRBV30 and TRBJ1-6; D is ambiguous. CDR1 and CDR2 from the germline V gene are GTSNPN and SVGIG (reference sequence). V was cut by 3 bases and J by 7 bases, with 7 bases left in between. The CDR3 length is 12 residues. The CDR3 DNA reads TGTGCCTGGAGGAGGGAAAATTCACCCCTCCACTTT. This codes for CAWRRENSPLHF.

The chain couples TRBV9 to TRBJ2-1; 9 nucleotides agree with TRBD2. Germline trimming cut 0 bases from V and 6 bases from J; bases unmatched to any gene: 4. Germline V gene sequence: CDR1 SGDLS, CDR2 YYNGEE. This CDR3 is built from 15 residues. Here the CDR3 reads CASSVGGRAPNEQFF. For the CDR3, the DNA is TGTGCCAGCAGCGTAGGCGGGAGGGCCCCCAATGAGCAGTTCTTC.

The rearrangement uses TRBV4-1 and TRBJ2-7; TRBD2 is a possible D gene (5 bases). The CDR3 extends over 16 amino acids. Trimming took off 0 bases at V and 1 base at J, with 13 bases between the two ends. From germline, CDR1 is MGHRA and CDR2 YSYEKL. The DNA for the CDR3 is TGCGCCAGCAGCCAAGAGTTGGGTCTAGCATCCTACGAGCAGTACTTC. The encoded protein is CASSQELGLASYEQYF.

A few counts support this clone. This chain connects TRBV30 to TRBJ1-2; TRBD1 matches 10 bases. The CDR3 is 14 residues long. V trimming: 1 base; J trimming: 6 bases; junction bases outside the gene matches: 5. Germline V gene sequence: CDR1 GTSNPN, CDR2 SVGIG (reference sequence). The CDR3: CAWSGQGAFDGYTF. CDR3 DNA: TGTGCCTGGAGTGGACAGGGGGCCTTTGATGGCTACACCTTC.

The chain has TRBV15 and TRBJ2-7, with 10 bases lining up with TRBD2. This CDR3 has 15 amino acids. Germline values: CDR1 LNHNV, CDR2 YYDKDF (reference sequence). With V trimmed by 5 bases and J by 0 bases, 4 bases remained unmatched. In DNA, the CDR3 is TGTGCCACCAGCTTAGGACTAGCGGACTCCTACGAGCAGTACTTC. This gives the protein CATSLGLADSYEQYF.

This chain uses TRBV27 with TRBJ2-3; D call uncertain. There are 11 residues in the CDR3. Germline CDR1 is MNHEY and CDR2 is SMNVEV (reference sequence). V lost 4 bases, J lost 6 bases, and 5 bases lay in between. CDR3 nucleotide sequence: TGTGCCAGCAGTTCATTGGATACGCAGTATTTT. It specifies CASSSLDTQYF.

This chain uses TRBV5-1 with TRBJ1-5; D is uncertain. Germline CDR1 is SGHRS and CDR2 is YFSETQ. V was cut by 2 bases and J by 2 bases, with 5 bases left in between. This CDR3 spans 13 amino acids. This CDR3 is CASSFSGNQPQHF. The CDR3, as DNA: TGCGCCAGCAGCTTCAGCGGCAATCAGCCCCAGCATTTT.

This rearrangement joins TRBV5-6 to TRBJ2-1, with 8 bases identical to TRBD2. Germline CDR1 reads SGHDT; CDR2 reads YYEEEE. This CDR3 has 16 residues. V dropped 3 bases and J dropped 3; count of bases not matched to a gene: 8. The CDR3 is CASSSVGGRIYNEQFF. CDR3 nucleotide sequence: TGTGCCAGCAGCTCGGTTGGCGGGAGGATCTACAATGAGCAGTTCTTC.

This clone occurred a few times. This sequence joins TRBV4-2 and TRBJ2-1; D gene uncertain. CDR1 is LGHNA and CDR2 is YNFKEQ in the germline V gene. The CDR3 is 11 amino acids. With 4 bases removed from V and 6 bases from J, the gap between germline ends came to 4 bases. The CDR3, as DNA: TGTGCCAGCAGCCTTCGCAATGAGCAGTTCTTC. This translates into CASSLRNEQFF.

The genes are TRBV28 and TRBJ2-7; 9 positions agree with TRBD2. Germline CDR1 and CDR2: MDHEN and SYDVKM. The ends lost 5 bases at V and 0 bases at J; junction bases unmatched: 8. The CDR3 contains 16 residues. CDR3 sequence reads: CASSQFYSGGSYEQYF. The DNA of the CDR3 is TGTGCCAGCAGTCAGTTTTATAGCGGGGGCTCCTACGAGCAGTACTTC.

The V gene is TRBV4-2, the J gene TRBJ2-2; maybe TRBD2 (5 bases). The V and J ends lost 1 base and 1 base respectively, with 7 bases between them. The CDR3 has 15 residues. Germline V gene lookup returns CDR1 LGHNA and CDR2 YNFKEQ. The CDR3 spells CASSQAGKNTGELFF. The CDR3 nucleotides are TGTGCCAGCAGCCAAGCCGGGAAGAACACCGGGGAGCTGTTTTTT.

The chain recombines TRBV9 with TRBJ2-7, with TRBD1 matching over 7 bases. This CDR3 has 15 residues. With 0 bases clipped from V and 7 bases from J, the junction kept 10 bases outside the gene matches. Germline CDR1 SGDLS, CDR2 YYNGEE. DNA of the CDR3: TGTGCCAGCAGCGTAGAGGGGGCCACCTCGGGGGAGCAGTACTTC. Its translation: CASSVEGATSGEQYF.